One and the same sample provided the 27 T cell receptor beta chains below, sequenced in a study of cytomegalovirus exposure and HLA in healthy donors. The PCR contained 60 Vbeta and 13 Jbeta primers. The repertoire was sequenced with immunoSEQ multiplex PCR; TCRdb's copy has only in-frame clones and lacks some. The sample carries about 190,000 clones, around 79% recorded once. Sequencing input: PBMCs. These receptors originate from a woman in her fifties or sixties in good health and CMV-seronegative.

This sequence joins TRBV4-3 and TRBJ2-7, with a tentative D call TRBD2 (6 bases). CDR1 is LGHNA, CDR2 YSLEER, per germline. This CDR3 is built from 15 residues. CDR3 bases: TGCCCCCCACCCCTACTAGCATTCGGCTCCTACGAGCAGTACTTC. Translation: CPPPLLAFGSYEQYF.

The chain is built from TRBV11-2 and TRBJ1-2; possibly TRBD1 for D (6 bases). The length of the CDR3 is 14 residues. Germline V gene data show CDR1 as SGHAT and CDR2 as FQNNGV. V was clipped by 6 bases and J by 5 bases, with 16 bases between them. The CDR3 loop is CASSRDTNSYGYTF. CDR3 coding DNA: TGTGCCAGCAGTAGGGACACTAATTCTTATGGCTACACCTTC.

This clone was seen repeatedly, ten times or more. V and J are TRBV7-2 and TRBJ2-7; D not resolved. CDR1 is SGHTA and CDR2 is FQGNSA in the germline V gene. V was pared by 0 bases and J by 2 bases, with 5 bases between. The CDR3 sequence is 13 residues long. CDR3 sequence: CASSLATAYEQYF. The DNA for the CDR3 is TGTGCCAGCAGCTTAGCTACAGCCTACGAGCAGTACTTC.

CDR3 DNA sequence: TGTGCCAGCAGCTCCCGGGAGCGGTCCTCCTACGAGCAGTACTTC. Protein: CASSSRERSSYEQYF. V usage is TRBV7-8 and J usage is TRBJ2-7; D perhaps matches TRBD2 (6 bases). This CDR3 is built from 15 residues. The germline gives CDR1 SGHVS, CDR2 FQNEAQ. Trimming left V 4 bases short and J 0 bases short, with 13 bases between.

The rearrangement uses TRBV29-1 and TRBJ2-7; tentatively, D is TRBD2 (6 bases). The V gene's germline CDR1 is SQVTM and CDR2 ANQGSEA. The CDR3 is made up of 11 amino acids. Trimming shortened V by 5 bases and J by 5 bases, and 10 bases separated the two germline ends. CDR3 sequence: CSVRRVHEQYF. In DNA form, the CDR3 reads TGCAGCGTTAGGAGGGTGCACGAGCAGTACTTC.

This chain's CDR3 is CAWNGGLAGGGKHNEQFF. CDR3 sequence (DNA): TGTGCCTGGAATGGAGGACTAGCGGGAGGGGGGAAGCACAATGAGCAGTTCTTC. The V call is TRBV30, the J call TRBJ2-1, with 15 positions matching TRBD2. This CDR3 is 18 amino acids long. Trimming at V came to 4 bases and at J to 5 bases, leaving 12 bases not matched to a gene. Germline CDR1 is GTSNPN and CDR2 is SVGIG (reference sequence).

The genes are TRBV7-9 and TRBJ1-4; 10 bases match TRBD1. This CDR3 is 15 amino acids long. V dropped 4 bases and J dropped 4; count of bases not matched to a gene: 3. Germline V gives CDR1 SEHNR, CDR2 FQNEAQ (reference sequence). This CDR3 is CASSSGTGVNEKLFF. The CDR3 DNA reads TGTGCCAGCAGCTCCGGGACAGGGGTTAATGAAAAACTGTTTTTT.

This clone came up once. The gene calls are TRBV7-2 and TRBJ2-1; TRBD2 agrees at 9 bases. The trim removed 2 bases at V and 6 bases at J, leaving 8 bases unmatched. The CDR3 covers 16 residues. CDR1 SGHTA and CDR2 FQGNSA come from the germline V gene. The CDR3 DNA sequence: TGTGCCAGCAGCTTAAAGGGGGAAGCGGGAGGCAATGAGCAGTTCTTC. It codes for CASSLKGEAGGNEQFF.

V usage is TRBV27 and J usage is TRBJ1-3, with D possibly TRBD1 on 5 matching bases. Germline CDR1 MNHEY, CDR2 SMNVEV (reference sequence). This CDR3 spans 16 amino acids. V shed 2 bases and J shed 2 bases, with 13 bases lying between them. This CDR3 reads CASSLSLRTPGNTIYF. Here the CDR3 DNA reads TGTGCCAGCAGTTTAAGCCTGCGGACACCTGGAAACACCATATATTTT.

In its sample, this clone was seen a few times. The rearrangement joins TRBV18 to TRBJ2-1, with D possibly being TRBD2 (5 bases). The CDR3 contains 15 residues. V was cut by 6 bases and J by 9 bases, with 21 bases left in between. Germline V gene data show CDR1 as KGHSH and CDR2 as LQKENI. The CDR3 region has the DNA TGTGCCAGCTCTCTAACTAGAACTGCCGGCAGTGAGCAGTTCTTC. Amino acid sequence: CASSLTRTAGSEQFF.

V gene TRBV2 combines with J gene TRBJ1-3; D possibly corresponds to TRBD1 (5 bases). The CDR3 is 14 amino acids. V was pared by 6 bases and J by 0 bases, with 9 bases between. CDR1 and CDR2 (germline): SNHLY, FYNNEI. CDR3 in amino acids: CASRTDTSGNTIYF. CDR3 sequence (DNA): TGTGCCAGCAGGACGGACACCTCTGGAAACACCATATATTTT.

This clone has a handful of counts. For the CDR3, the DNA is TGTGCCAGCAGATCCGAATCTTCAGGGTCCAATGGCTACACCTTC. It specifies CASRSESSGSNGYTF. The chain joins TRBV27 to TRBJ1-2; TRBD1 is a possible D gene (5 bases). Germline assignment: CDR1 MNHEY and CDR2 SMNVEV (reference sequence). Trimming stripped 6 bases from V and 6 bases from J, with 20 bases between. The CDR3 runs 15 residues.

This sequence joins TRBV18 and TRBJ2-1; TRBD2 matches at 8 bases. V was pared by 4 bases and J by 3 bases, with 8 bases of the junction left unmatched. This CDR3 has 16 residues. Germline values: CDR1 KGHSH, CDR2 LQKENI. CDR3 sequence: CASSRTTSGGYNEQFF. In DNA form, the CDR3 reads TGTGCCAGCTCACGAACCACTAGCGGAGGCTACAATGAGCAGTTCTTC.

J is TRBJ2-6 and V is TRBV2; maybe TRBD2 (5 bases). Germline V lookup: CDR1 SNHLY, CDR2 FYNNEI. This CDR3 region has 12 residues. As DNA, the CDR3 is TGTGGACGGGGTGCTGGGGCCAACGTCCTGACTTTC. Protein product: CGRGAGANVLTF.

This chain uses TRBV28 with TRBJ1-2, with D possibly matching TRBD1 (5 bases). This CDR3 has 15 amino acids. Germline CDR1 MDHEN, CDR2 SYDVKM. V dropped 5 bases and J dropped 6 bases, with 19 bases sitting between them. The CDR3 DNA reads TGTGCCAGCAGTGCGACAGCCACCTCCACTAATGGCTACACCTTC. Protein sequence: CASSATATSTNGYTF.

There are a few counts of this clone. The chain uses TRBV6-6 and TRBJ2-1, with D possibly being TRBD1 (5 bases). This CDR3 spans 15 amino acids. V was clipped by 5 bases and J by 8 bases, with 19 bases between them. CDR1 and CDR2 (germline): MNHNY, SVGAGI (reference sequence). CDR3 bases: TGTGCCAGCAGTCTAATACTGGGGCTCCCGGATGAGCAGTTCTTC. Protein sequence: CASSLILGLPDEQFF.

This chain joins TRBV2 and TRBJ2-6, with 11 bases fitting TRBD1. In germline, CDR1 is SNHLY, CDR2 FYNNEI. Losses at the gene ends were 5 bases for V and 0 bases for J; bases not matched to a gene: 9. This CDR3 is built from 19 residues. The CDR3 reads CASSLRGDRGYSGANVLTF. Written as DNA, the CDR3 is TGTGCCAGCAGTCTCCGCGGGGACAGGGGGTACTCTGGGGCCAACGTCCTGACTTTC.

V is TRBV18 and J is TRBJ1-4; 8 bases fit TRBD1. Losses at the gene ends were 5 bases for V and 7 bases for J; bases not matched to a gene: 3. The CDR3 consists of 13 residues. Germline V gene lookup returns CDR1 KGHSH and CDR2 LQKENI. The CDR3 DNA is TGTGCCAGCTCAGACAGGGGAGGTGAAAAACTGTTTTTT. Its protein is CASSDRGGEKLFF.

This rearrangement joins TRBV5-4 to TRBJ1-2, with D possibly being TRBD1 (6 bases). V dropped 0 bases and J dropped 4 bases, with 13 bases sitting between them. The V gene's germline CDR1 is SGHNT and CDR2 YYREEE (reference sequence). The CDR3 loop spans 15 amino acids. This chain's CDR3 is CASSLVGQKIYGYTF. The CDR3 DNA reads as TGTGCCAGCAGCTTGGTGGGACAAAAGATCTATGGCTACACCTTC.

The chain recombines TRBV5-4 with TRBJ2-1, with a weak D call TRBD2 (5 bases). V was cut by 3 bases and J by 5 bases, with 9 bases left in between. The CDR3 consists of 13 residues. Germline V gene data show CDR1 as SGHNT and CDR2 as YYREEE (reference sequence). CDR3 in amino acids: CASSYGLDNEQFF. CDR3 sequence (DNA): TGTGCCAGCAGCTATGGACTCGACAATGAGCAGTTCTTC. Supplemented by reference TRBV5-4 and TRBJ2-1, the full variable domain reads ETGVTQSPTHLIKTRGQQVTLRCSSQSGHNTVSWYQQALGQGPQFIFQYYREEENGRGNFPPRFSGLQFPNYSSELNVNALELDDSALYLCASSYGLDNEQFFGPGTRLTVL.

The rearrangement joins TRBV5-4 to TRBJ2-6, with TRBD1 as a possible D gene (6 bases). CDR1 SGHNT and CDR2 YYREEE come from the germline V gene (reference sequence). This CDR3 contains 18 residues. V lost 1 base to trimming and J lost 0 bases, with 14 bases between them. The CDR3 DNA follows: TGTGCCAGCAGCTTGATCGGGCAGGGGACCTCTGGGGCCAACGTCCTGACTTTC. This translates into CASSLIGQGTSGANVLTF. Full variable domain (remainder filled in from reference TRBV5-4 and TRBJ2-6): ETGVTQSPTHLIKTRGQQVTLRCSSQSGHNTVSWYQQALGQGPQFIFQYYREEENGRGNFPPRFSGLQFPNYSSELNVNALELDDSALYLCASSLIGQGTSGANVLTFGAGSRLTVL.

The rearrangement uses TRBV28 and TRBJ2-1, with 8 bases lining up with TRBD1. The CDR3 has 14 residues. Trimming cost V 3 bases and J 8 bases; bases outside gene matches: 6. Germline assignment: CDR1 MDHEN and CDR2 SYDVKM. This chain's CDR3 is CASSLDRVVDEQFF. CDR3 nucleotides: TGTGCCAGCAGTTTGGACAGGGTTGTCGATGAGCAGTTCTTC.

J is TRBJ1-2 and V is TRBV27, with a weak D call TRBD1 (5 bases). V shed 5 bases and J shed 1 base, with 8 bases lying between them. This CDR3 region has 13 residues. The V gene's germline CDR1 is MNHEY and CDR2 SMNVEV (reference sequence). CDR3 in DNA: TGTGCCAGCAGTGCACAGGTTAACTATGGCTACACCTTC. This gives the protein CASSAQVNYGYTF.

The rearrangement links TRBV29-1 to TRBJ1-5; 8 positions agree with TRBD1. After removal of 5 bases from V and 5 bases from J, the junction contained 2 bases not matched to a gene. The CDR3 sequence is 12 residues long. The germline V gene encodes CDR1 SQVTM and CDR2 ANQGSEA. CDR3 coding DNA: TGCAGCGTTCAGGGGGCCGATCAGCCCCAGCATTTT. This sequence encodes CSVQGADQPQHF.

The sample holds a few counts of this clone. J is TRBJ2-7 and V is TRBV5-1, with D perhaps TRBD1 (6 bases). Germline CDR1 reads SGHRS; CDR2 reads YFSETQ. The CDR3 sequence is 15 residues long. V was cut by 0 bases and J by 2 bases, with 12 bases left in between. CDR3 in amino acids: CASSLDGQPPYEQYF. The CDR3 DNA reads TGCGCCAGCAGCTTGGACGGACAGCCTCCCTACGAGCAGTACTTC.

The CDR3 protein is CASSPDVRGEKLFF. In nucleotides, the CDR3 is TGTGCCAGTAGTCCTGATGTCAGGGGCGAAAAACTGTTTTTT. The chain links TRBV19 to TRBJ1-4; D is perhaps TRBD1 (6 bases). Germline lookup yields CDR1 LNHDA and CDR2 SQIVND (reference sequence). This CDR3 has 14 residues. The ends were cut back, 5 bases at V and 8 bases at J, with 15 bases in the middle.

This chain connects TRBV19 to TRBJ1-1; perhaps TRBD1 as D (5 bases). V dropped 4 bases and J dropped 1 base, with 13 bases sitting between them. Looked up from germline, CDR1 is LNHDA and CDR2 is SQIVND (reference sequence). The CDR3 covers 15 residues. This chain's CDR3 is CASSSGAKGNTEAFF. The CDR3 region has the DNA TGTGCCAGTAGTAGTGGGGCCAAGGGGAACACTGAAGCTTTCTTT.